This is a list of T cell receptor beta chains from one sample in a study of PD-1 blockade in classical Hodgkin lymphoma. TCRdb's table, derived via immunoSEQ multiplex PCR, lists solely in-frame clones and lacks some. The sample carries tens of thousands of clones, around four fifths recorded once. The starting material was peripheral blood mononuclear cells (PBMCs), obtained before the second cycle of nivolumab. The receptors were sampled from a human donor with classical Hodgkin lymphoma. The CDR3 runs from the conserved cysteine through the conserved F or W. A D gene is named only where the DNA matches it firmly. Some rows have no size entry. The others give once, few or many, or a class for an expanded clone.

cdr3_nt cdr3_aa d_call j_call v_call clone_size
TGTGCCAGCAGTGAAGAATCAGGACTAGCGGGAATCTACGAGCAGTACTTC CASSEESGLAGIYEQYF TRBD2 TRBJ2-7 TRBV6-1 NA
TGTGCCAGCAGAAGCGTAGAGCCCCAGCATTTT CASRSVEPQHF NA TRBJ1-5 TRBV6-1 NA
TGTGCCAGCAGCTTCCCTTCTGGAAACACCATATATTTT CASSFPSGNTIYF NA TRBJ1-3 TRBV7-9 NA
TGCGCCAGCAGCTACAACGGGGACACTGAAGCTTTCTTT CASSYNGDTEAFF NA TRBJ1-1 TRBV5-1 NA
TGTGCCATCAGTCGACTAGCGGGGGGCAGCACAGATACGCAGTATTTT CAISRLAGGSTDTQYF TRBD2 TRBJ2-3 TRBV10-3 NA
TGTGCCAGCAGCGTAGATCCTGAACGTCAAGAGACCCAGTACTTC CASSVDPERQETQYF NA TRBJ2-5 TRBV9 NA
TGCAGTGCCATGCCCCGGGAGACCCAGTACTTC CSAMPRETQYF NA TRBJ2-5 TRBV20-1 NA
TGTGCCAGCAGCTTAGTAGGGACTAGCAACTTCGAGCAGTACTTC CASSLVGTSNFEQYF TRBD2 TRBJ2-7 TRBV11-2 NA
TGTGCCAGCAGGCTACAGTCGCAGGGTGGTAATGGCTACACCTTC CASRLQSQGGNGYTF NA TRBJ1-2 TRBV7-2 NA
TGTGCCTGGAACGGACAGATAAACACTGAAGCTTTCTTT CAWNGQINTEAFF NA TRBJ1-1 TRBV30 once
TGTGCCAGCAGTGAAGCCCGGGGACAGGGAAGTCGCTACACCTTC CASSEARGQGSRYTF TRBD1 TRBJ1-2 TRBV6-1 NA
TGCAGTGCGCCGGGAGGCCAAGAGCAGTTCTTC CSAPGGQEQFF TRBD2 TRBJ2-1 TRBV20-1 few
TGTGCCAGCAGCTTAGATTGGGGGGCCTCAACTAATGAAAAACTGTTTTTT CASSLDWGASTNEKLFF NA TRBJ1-4 TRBV7-2 NA
TGTGCCAGCAGCCCCGCAGGGGGGCGCGGGGCTGAAGCTTTCTTT CASSPAGGRGAEAFF TRBD1 TRBJ1-1 TRBV5-6 NA
TGTGCCAGCAGGAGGACGGCCTATGGCTACACCTTC CASRRTAYGYTF NA TRBJ1-2 TRBV2 NA
TGTGCCAGCAGTCGCGCAATAGCTACACAACATCATAATTCACCCCTCCACTTT CASSRAIATQHHNSPLHF NA TRBJ1-6 TRBV21-1 NA
TGTGCCAGCAGTGAATGGGGTAGGAACAGGAACAATGAGCAGTTCTTC CASSEWGRNRNNEQFF NA TRBJ2-1 TRBV25-1 few
TGCGCCAGCAGTCGTCGTGGGCGGGGGCCCCAGCATTTT CASSRRGRGPQHF NA TRBJ1-5 TRBV23-1 NA
TGTGCCAGCTCACCTCAGGGGGGGAGCCAGCCCCAGCATTTT CASSPQGGSQPQHF TRBD1 TRBJ1-5 TRBV18 NA
TGTGCCTGGAGTCCCCGGCCCTATGGCTACACCTTC CAWSPRPYGYTF NA TRBJ1-2 TRBV30 NA
TGTGCCAGCAGTCGATCCCCCGGGACACCTTCCTATGGCTACACCTTC CASSRSPGTPSYGYTF NA TRBJ1-2 TRBV6-4 few
TGTGCCAGCAGTGGACACAGGGGAGATCAGCCCCAGCATTTT CASSGHRGDQPQHF TRBD1 TRBJ1-5 TRBV6-5 few
TGTGCCAGCAGTTTCGATCTGAGGGGGACTGAAGCTTTCTTT CASSFDLRGTEAFF NA TRBJ1-1 TRBV27 NA
TGTGCCAGCAGTCTAACAGCGGGGAACACTGAAGCTTTCTTT CASSLTAGNTEAFF NA TRBJ1-1 TRBV9 NA
TGTGCCAGCAGCTTAGCGGGGGCTGGGGAGCTGTTTTTT CASSLAGAGELFF NA TRBJ2-2 TRBV7-6 NA
TGTGCCAGCAGTGAATCGAGCAAGCGAGCCAATAACTATGGCTACACCTTC CASSESSKRANNYGYTF NA TRBJ1-2 TRBV25-1 few
TGTGCCAGTAACCTCGGGCGGGAGTCGGGAGAGCAGTTCTTC CASNLGRESGEQFF TRBD2 TRBJ2-1 TRBV19 few
TGTGCCAGCAGCTTAGGGGCTGCTGAAGCTTTCTTT CASSLGAAEAFF NA TRBJ1-1 TRBV7-9 NA
TGTGCCAGCAGCGTTAGGGGGGACAATGAGCAGTTCTTC CASSVRGDNEQFF NA TRBJ2-1 TRBV9 NA
TGCGCCAGCACAGGGGCTGGGGCCAACGTCCTGACTTTC CASTGAGANVLTF NA TRBJ2-6 TRBV10-1 NA
TGTGCCAGCAGCGTAGCTACTAGTCTCGCAGATACGCAGTATTTT CASSVATSLADTQYF NA TRBJ2-3 TRBV9 NA
TGCGCCAGCAGCCAAGCGGGCCCGAGGGGTACTGAAGCTTTCTTT CASSQAGPRGTEAFF NA TRBJ1-1 TRBV4-3 NA
TGTGCCAGCAGCTTGGTGCGGGAGGACACCGGGGAGCTGTTTTTT CASSLVREDTGELFF TRBD2 TRBJ2-2 TRBV5-4 NA
TGTGCCAGCAGCGTAGGAGGACTGTTGGGTACTGAAGCTTTCTTT CASSVGGLLGTEAFF NA TRBJ1-1 TRBV9 NA
TGTGCCTGGGCCGGGCCCTCGAACACCGGGGAGCTGTTTTTT CAWAGPSNTGELFF NA TRBJ2-2 TRBV30 NA
TGTGCCAGCAGCTTACACAGCACTAATGAAAAACTGTTTTTT CASSLHSTNEKLFF NA TRBJ1-4 TRBV5-4 NA
TGCGCCAGCAGCTTGCAACTAGGAGTCCCAGATACGCAGTATTTT CASSLQLGVPDTQYF NA TRBJ2-3 TRBV5-1 NA